This T cell receptor beta chain is from a study of cytomegalovirus exposure and HLA in healthy donors. Study information: Of all 380 or so donors who were genotyped, 75% to 90% belonged to the Caucasian-associated ancestry cluster. Findings and caveats of the study: Overall, approximately 150 TCR beta chains were annotated as cytomegalovirus-associated.

PCR was performed using 60 Vbeta and 13 Jbeta primers. This table comes from immunoSEQ multiplex PCR, and its TCRdb copy is limited to in-frame clones, with some not included. The sample shows about 160,000 clones, roughly 83% of them seen only once. The CDR3 has 17 residues. Turning to this clone: Antigen: not known.

The sequenced material came from PBMCs. The sequence was obtained from a human donor in good health. The V call is TRBV21-1, the J call TRBJ2-7; TRBD2 was called by the table and not checked on the DNA. TRBV21-1 is noted as a pseudogene. In DNA form, the CDR3 reads TGTGCCAGCAGCACCCGGAATGGGAGGCTAGCGGGCTACGAGCAGTACTTC. Its protein is CASSTRNGRLAGYEQYF.